What follows describes a single T cell receptor (beta chain). Its antigen is not identified. Patients with Susac syndrome met the recently defined diagnostic criteria for definite or probable disease. The data were taken from a study of CD8 T cells in Susac syndrome. CDR3 size: 13 residues. Germline assignment: CDR1 KGHDR and CDR2 SFDVKD. Losses at the gene ends were 4 bases for V and 8 bases for J; bases not matched to a gene: 4. The study's findings and limits: By the study's own acknowledgment, its TCR sequencing and HLA analysis included relatively few individuals.

An amount of RNA that ranged from about 0.45 to 1 ug was reverse transcribed with random hexamers. The method of amplification for TCR beta CDR3 was immunoSEQ multiplex PCR, covering 54 Vbeta and 13 Jbeta. Each CDR3 protein gets one entry after TCRdb re-called the immunoSEQ multiplex PCR reads with MiXCR. Here the sample spans roughly 88,000 distinct CDR3 sequences, about 96% being singletons. The chain couples TRBV24-1 to TRBJ2-1; 7 bases fit TRBD2. Sequences were obtained from CD8+ T cells from PBMCs. The source of this sequence is a human donor with Susac syndrome. CDR3 coding DNA: TGTGCCACCAGTGAACGGACTAGTGATGAGCAGTTCTTC. Protein product: CATSERTSDEQFF.